The T cell receptor beta chain described here comes from a study of shared clonotypes between healthy human individuals. The study's findings and limits: Sharing across four donors was highest in naive CD4 (roughly 5%) and lowest in memory CD8 (about 0.4%).

This clone was counted a few times. Its antigen is unidentified. Original processing notes: With immunoSEQ giving junction-only sequences and no quality scores, filtering differed. This table comes from immunoSEQ multiplex PCR, and its TCRdb copy is limited to in-frame clones, with some not included. V, J and clone size are those of that table, while D and trimming were read from the DNA. The sample holds about 730,000 clones; around 77% are singletons and the top ten take under 2%. V gave up 1 base and J gave up 7 bases, with 11 bases separating them. The CDR3 is made up of 13 amino acids. Germline V gene lookup returns CDR1 MGHDK and CDR2 SYGVNS.

The chain is built from TRBV25-1 and TRBJ2-7; D gene ambiguous. This TCR was sampled from a woman aged 25 to 39 in good health. The material sequenced was memory CD4+ T cells sorted from blood. Subset of the sample: CD45RA-negative fraction. The CDR3 region is CASSELKLEEQYF. In DNA form, the CDR3 reads TGTGCCAGCAGTGAATTAAAACTGGAGGAGCAGTACTTC.